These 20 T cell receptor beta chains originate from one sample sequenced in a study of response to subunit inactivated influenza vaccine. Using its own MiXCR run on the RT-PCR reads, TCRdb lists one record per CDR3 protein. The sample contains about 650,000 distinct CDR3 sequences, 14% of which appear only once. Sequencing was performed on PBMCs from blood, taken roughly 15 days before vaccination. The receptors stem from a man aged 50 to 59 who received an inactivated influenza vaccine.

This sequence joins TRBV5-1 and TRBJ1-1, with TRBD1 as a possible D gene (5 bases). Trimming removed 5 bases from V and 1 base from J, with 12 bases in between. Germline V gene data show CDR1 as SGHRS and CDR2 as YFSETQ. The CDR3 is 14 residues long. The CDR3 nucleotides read TGCGCCAGCAGACGGGACCAAGGGAACACTGAAGCTTTCTTT. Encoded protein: CASRRDQGNTEAFF.

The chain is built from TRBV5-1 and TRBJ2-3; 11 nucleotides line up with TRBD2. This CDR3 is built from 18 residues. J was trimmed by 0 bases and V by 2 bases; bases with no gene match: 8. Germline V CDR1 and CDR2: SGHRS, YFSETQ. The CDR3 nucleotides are TGCGCCAGCAGCTTTTTTCTAGCGGGAGGTGCTAGCACAGATACGCAGTATTTT. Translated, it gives CASSFFLAGGASTDTQYF.

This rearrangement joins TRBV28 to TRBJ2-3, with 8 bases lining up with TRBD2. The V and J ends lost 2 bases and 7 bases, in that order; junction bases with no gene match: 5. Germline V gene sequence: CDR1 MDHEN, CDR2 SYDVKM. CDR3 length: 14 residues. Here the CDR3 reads CASSLVGGAYTQYF. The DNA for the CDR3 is TGTGCCAGCAGTTTAGTCGGGGGGGCCTATACGCAGTATTTT.

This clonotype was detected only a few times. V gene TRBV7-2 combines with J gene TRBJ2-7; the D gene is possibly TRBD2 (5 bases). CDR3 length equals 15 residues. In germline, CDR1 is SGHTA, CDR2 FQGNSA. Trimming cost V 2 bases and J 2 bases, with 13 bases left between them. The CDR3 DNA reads TGTGCCAGCAGCTTACGGTGGGCCGGGGCCTACGAGCAGTACTTC. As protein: CASSLRWAGAYEQYF.

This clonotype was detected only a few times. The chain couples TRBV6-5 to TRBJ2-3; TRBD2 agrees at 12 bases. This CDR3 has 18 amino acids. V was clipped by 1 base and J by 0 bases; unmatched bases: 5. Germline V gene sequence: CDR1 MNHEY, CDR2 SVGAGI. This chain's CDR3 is CASSYYSSGGVSTDTQYF. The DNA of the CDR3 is TGTGCCAGCAGTTACTACTCTAGCGGGGGGGTTAGCACAGATACGCAGTATTTT.

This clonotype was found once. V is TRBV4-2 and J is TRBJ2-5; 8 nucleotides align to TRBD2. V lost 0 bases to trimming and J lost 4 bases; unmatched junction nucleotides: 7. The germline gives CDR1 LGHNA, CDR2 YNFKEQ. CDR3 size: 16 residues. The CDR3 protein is CASSQDHGRAGETQYF. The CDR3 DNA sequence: TGTGCCAGCAGCCAAGATCACGGGAGGGCCGGAGAGACCCAGTACTTC.

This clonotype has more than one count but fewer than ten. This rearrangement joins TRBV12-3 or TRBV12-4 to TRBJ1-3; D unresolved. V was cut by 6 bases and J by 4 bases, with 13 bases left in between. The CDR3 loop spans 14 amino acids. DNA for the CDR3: TGTGCCAGCAGCCACCGTAGTCCCGGAAACACCATATATTTT. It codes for CASSHRSPGNTIYF.

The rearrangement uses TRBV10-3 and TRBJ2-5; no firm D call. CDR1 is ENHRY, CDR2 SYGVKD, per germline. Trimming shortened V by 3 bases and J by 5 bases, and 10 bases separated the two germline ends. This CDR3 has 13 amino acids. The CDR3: CAISDGDGETQYF. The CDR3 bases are TGTGCCATCAGTGATGGGGATGGGGAGACCCAGTACTTC.

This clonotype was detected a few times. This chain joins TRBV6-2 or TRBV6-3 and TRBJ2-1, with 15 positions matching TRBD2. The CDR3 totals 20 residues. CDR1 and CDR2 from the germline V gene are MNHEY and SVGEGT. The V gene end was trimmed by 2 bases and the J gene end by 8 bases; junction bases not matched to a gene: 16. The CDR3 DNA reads TGTGCCAGCAGTTACGTTCTAGTGTCGGGACTAGCGGGAGGAAGGCATGAGCAGTTCTTC. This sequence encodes CASSYVLVSGLAGGRHEQFF.

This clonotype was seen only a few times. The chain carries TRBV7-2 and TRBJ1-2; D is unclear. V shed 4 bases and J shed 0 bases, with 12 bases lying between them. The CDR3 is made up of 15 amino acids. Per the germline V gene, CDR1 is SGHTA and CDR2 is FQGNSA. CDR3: CASSSRQVSNYGYTF. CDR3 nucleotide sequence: TGTGCCAGCAGCTCCCGCCAAGTTTCTAACTATGGCTACACCTTC.

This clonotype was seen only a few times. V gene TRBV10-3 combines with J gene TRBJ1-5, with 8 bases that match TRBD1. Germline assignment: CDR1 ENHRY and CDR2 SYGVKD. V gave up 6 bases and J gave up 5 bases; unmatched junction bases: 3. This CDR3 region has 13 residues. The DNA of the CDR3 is TGTGCCATCAGCCCGGACAGGGATCAGCCCCAGCATTTT. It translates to CAISPDRDQPQHF.

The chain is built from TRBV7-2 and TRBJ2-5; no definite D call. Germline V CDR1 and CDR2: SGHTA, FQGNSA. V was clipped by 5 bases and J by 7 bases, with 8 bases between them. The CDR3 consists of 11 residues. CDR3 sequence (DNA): TGTGCCAGCAGCCGATGGGGGACCCAGTACTTC. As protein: CASSRWGTQYF.

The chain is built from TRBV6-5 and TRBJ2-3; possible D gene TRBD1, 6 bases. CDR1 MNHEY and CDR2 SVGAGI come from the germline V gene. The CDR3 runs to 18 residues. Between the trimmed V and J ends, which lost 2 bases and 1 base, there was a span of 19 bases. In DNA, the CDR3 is TGTGCCAGCAGTTACAGTAACAAGCAGGGGATACGCACAGATACGCAGTATTTT. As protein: CASSYSNKQGIRTDTQYF.

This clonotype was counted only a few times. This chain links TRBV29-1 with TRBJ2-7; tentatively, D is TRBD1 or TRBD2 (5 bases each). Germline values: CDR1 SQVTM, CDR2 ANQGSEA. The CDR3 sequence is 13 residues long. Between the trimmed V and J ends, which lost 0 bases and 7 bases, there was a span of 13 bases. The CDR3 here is CSVEDPGWGEQYF. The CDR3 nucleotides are TGCAGCGTTGAAGACCCCGGATGGGGGGAGCAGTACTTC.

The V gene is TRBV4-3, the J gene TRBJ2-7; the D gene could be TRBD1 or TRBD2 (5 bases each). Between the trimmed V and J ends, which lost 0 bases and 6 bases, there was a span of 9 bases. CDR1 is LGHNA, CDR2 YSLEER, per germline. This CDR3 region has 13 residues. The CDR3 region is CASSQDQGAEQYF. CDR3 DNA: TGCGCCAGCAGCCAAGACCAGGGAGCCGAGCAGTACTTC.

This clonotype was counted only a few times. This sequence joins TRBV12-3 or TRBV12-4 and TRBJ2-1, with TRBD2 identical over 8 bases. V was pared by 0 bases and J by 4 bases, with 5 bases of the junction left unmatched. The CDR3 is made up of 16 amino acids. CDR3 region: CASSLAASGYYNEQFF. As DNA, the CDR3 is TGTGCCAGCAGTTTAGCGGCTAGCGGGTATTACAATGAGCAGTTCTTC.

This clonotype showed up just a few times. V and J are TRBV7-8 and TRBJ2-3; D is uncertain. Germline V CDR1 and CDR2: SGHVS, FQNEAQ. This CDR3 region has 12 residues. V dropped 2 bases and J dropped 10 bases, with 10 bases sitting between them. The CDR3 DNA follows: TGTGCCAGCAGCTTATATTCCATGGCGCAGTATTTT. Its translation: CASSLYSMAQYF. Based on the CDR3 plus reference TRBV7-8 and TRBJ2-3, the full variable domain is GAGVSQSPRYKVAKRGQDVALRCDPISGHVSLFWYQQALGQGPEFLTYFQNEAQLDKSGLPSDRFFAERPEGSVSTLKIQRTQQEDSAVYLCASSLYSMAQYFGPGTRLTVL.

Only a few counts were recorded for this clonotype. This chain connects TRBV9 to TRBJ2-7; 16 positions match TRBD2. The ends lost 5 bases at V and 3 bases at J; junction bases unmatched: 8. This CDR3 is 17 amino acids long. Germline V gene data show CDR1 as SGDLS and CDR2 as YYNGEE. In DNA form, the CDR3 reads TGTGCCAGCAGTTTGGGACTAGCGGGAGGGCCACACTACGAGCAGTACTTC. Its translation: CASSLGLAGGPHYEQYF. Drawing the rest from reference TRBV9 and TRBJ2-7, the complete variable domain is DSGVTQTPKHLITATGQRVTLRCSPRSGDLSVYWYQQSLDQGLQFLIQYYNGEERAKGNILERFSAQQFPDLHSELNLSSLELGDSALYFCASSLGLAGGPHYEQYFGPGTRLTVT.

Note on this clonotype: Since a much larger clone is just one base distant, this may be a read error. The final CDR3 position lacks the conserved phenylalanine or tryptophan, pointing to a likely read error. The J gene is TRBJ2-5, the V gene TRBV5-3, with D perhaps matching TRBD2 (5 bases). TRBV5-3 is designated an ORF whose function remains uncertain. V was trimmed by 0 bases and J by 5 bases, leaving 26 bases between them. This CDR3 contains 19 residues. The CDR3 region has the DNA TGTGCCAGAAGCTTGGCGGGTGTGTTTAGCGCCCTGGGTAGCGAGACCCAGTACCTC. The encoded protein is CARSLAGVFSALGSETQYL.

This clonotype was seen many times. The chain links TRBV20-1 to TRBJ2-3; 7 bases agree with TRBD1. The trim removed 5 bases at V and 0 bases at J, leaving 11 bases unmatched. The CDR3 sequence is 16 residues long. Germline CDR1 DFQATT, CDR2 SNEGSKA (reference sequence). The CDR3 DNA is TGCAGTGCTGAATGGACAGGTGACTCTAGCACAGATACGCAGTATTTT. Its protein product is CSAEWTGDSSTDTQYF.